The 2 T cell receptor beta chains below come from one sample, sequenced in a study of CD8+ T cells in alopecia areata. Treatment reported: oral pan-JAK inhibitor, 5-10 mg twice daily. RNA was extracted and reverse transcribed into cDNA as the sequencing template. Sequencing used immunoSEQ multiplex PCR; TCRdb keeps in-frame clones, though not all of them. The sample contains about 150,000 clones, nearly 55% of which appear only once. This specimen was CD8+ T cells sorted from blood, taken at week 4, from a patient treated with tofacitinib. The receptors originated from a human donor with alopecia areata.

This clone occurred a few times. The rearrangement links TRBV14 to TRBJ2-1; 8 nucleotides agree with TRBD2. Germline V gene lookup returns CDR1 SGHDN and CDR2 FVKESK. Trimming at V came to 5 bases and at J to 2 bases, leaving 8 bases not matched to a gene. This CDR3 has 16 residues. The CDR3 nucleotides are TGTGCCAGCAGCTACTCTCAGCGGGGGACCTACAATGAGCAGTTCTTC. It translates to CASSYSQRGTYNEQFF.

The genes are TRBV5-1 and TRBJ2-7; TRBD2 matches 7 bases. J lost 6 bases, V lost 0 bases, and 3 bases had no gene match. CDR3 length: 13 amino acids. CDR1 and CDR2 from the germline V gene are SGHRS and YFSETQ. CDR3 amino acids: CASSLEGGAEQYF. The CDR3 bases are TGCGCCAGCAGCTTGGAGGGAGGGGCCGAGCAGTACTTC.